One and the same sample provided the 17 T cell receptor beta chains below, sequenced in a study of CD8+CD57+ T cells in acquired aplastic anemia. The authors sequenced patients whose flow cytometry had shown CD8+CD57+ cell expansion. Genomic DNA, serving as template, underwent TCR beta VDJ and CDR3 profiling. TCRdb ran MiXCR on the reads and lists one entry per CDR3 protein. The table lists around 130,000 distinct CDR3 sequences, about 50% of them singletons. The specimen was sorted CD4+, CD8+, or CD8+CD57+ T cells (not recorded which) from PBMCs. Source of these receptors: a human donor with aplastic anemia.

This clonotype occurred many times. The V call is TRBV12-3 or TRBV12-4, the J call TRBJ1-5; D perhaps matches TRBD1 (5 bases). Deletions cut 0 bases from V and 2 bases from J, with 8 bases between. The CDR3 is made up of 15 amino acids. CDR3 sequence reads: CASSLAGGGNQPQHF. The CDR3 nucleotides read TGTGCCAGCAGTTTAGCGGGGGGGGGCAATCAGCCCCAGCATTTT.

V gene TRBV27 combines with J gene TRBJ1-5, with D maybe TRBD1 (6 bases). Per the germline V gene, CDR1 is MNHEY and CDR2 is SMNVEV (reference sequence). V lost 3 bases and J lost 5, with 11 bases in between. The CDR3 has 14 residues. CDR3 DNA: TGTGCCAGCAGTTTTACAGGGACCTATCAGCCCCAGCATTTT. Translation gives CASSFTGTYQPQHF.

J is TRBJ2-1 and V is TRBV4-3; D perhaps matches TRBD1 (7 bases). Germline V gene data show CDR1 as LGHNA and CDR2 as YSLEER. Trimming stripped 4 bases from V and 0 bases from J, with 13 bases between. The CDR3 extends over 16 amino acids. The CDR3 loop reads CASSRSRDSSYNEQFF. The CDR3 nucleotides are TGCGCCAGCAGCCGCTCGCGGGACAGCTCCTACAATGAGCAGTTCTTC.

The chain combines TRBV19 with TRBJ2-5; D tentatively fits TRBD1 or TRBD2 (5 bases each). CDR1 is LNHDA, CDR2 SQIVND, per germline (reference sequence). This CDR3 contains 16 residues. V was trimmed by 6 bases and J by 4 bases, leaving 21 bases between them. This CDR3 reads CASSPPGRQRGETQYF. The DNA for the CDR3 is TGTGCCAGTAGCCCCCCGGGAAGGCAGAGGGGAGAGACCCAGTACTTC.

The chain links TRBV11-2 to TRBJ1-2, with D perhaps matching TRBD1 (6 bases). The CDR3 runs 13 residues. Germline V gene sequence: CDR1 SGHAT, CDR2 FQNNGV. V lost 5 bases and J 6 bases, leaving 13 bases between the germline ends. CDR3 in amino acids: CASSPGGADGYTF. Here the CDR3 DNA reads TGTGCCAGCAGCCCTGGGGGGGCCGATGGCTACACCTTC.

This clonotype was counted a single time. The CDR3 coding sequence is TGTGCCAGCAGCTACAGGGGGTCTTCCTATAATTCACCCCTCCACTTT. Translating gives CASSYRGSSYNSPLHF. The chain employs TRBV7-8 and TRBJ1-6, with 8 bases aligning to TRBD1. Germline V CDR1 and CDR2: SGHVS, FQNEAQ. With 4 bases clipped from V and 1 base from J, the junction kept 3 bases outside the gene matches. The CDR3 runs 16 residues.

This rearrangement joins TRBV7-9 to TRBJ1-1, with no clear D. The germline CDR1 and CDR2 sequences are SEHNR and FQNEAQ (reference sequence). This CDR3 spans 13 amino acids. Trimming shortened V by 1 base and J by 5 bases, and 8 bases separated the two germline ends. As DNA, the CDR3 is TGTGCCAGCAGCTTAGTCCTACAGACTGAAGCTTTCTTT. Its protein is CASSLVLQTEAFF.

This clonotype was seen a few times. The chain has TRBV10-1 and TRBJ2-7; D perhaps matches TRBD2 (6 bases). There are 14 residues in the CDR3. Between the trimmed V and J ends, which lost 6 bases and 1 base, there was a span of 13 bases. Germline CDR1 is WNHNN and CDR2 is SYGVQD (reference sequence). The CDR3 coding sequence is TGCGCCAGCAGCGTAGCGGACCAGTCCTACGAGCAGTACTTC. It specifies CASSVADQSYEQYF.

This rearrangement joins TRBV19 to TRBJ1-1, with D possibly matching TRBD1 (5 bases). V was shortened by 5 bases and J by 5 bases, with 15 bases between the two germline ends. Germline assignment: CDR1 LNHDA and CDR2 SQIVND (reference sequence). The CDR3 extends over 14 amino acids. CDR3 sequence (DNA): TGTGCCAGTAGTCCCTCGGGGGGAGGTACTGAAGCTTTCTTT. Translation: CASSPSGGGTEAFF.

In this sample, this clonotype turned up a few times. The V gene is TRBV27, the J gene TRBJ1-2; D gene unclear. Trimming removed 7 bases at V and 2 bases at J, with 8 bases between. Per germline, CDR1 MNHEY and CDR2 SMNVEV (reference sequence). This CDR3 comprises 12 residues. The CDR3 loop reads CASKKINYGYTF. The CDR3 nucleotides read TGTGCCAGCAAAAAAATCAACTATGGCTACACCTTC.

The CDR3 sequence is CSEYYEQYF. Written as DNA, the CDR3 is TGCAGCGAGTACTACGAGCAGTACTTC. The gene calls are TRBV29-1 and TRBJ2-7; D is ambiguous. Trimming cost V 7 bases and J 3 bases, with 4 bases left between them. The CDR3 extends over 9 amino acids. Germline V gene lookup returns CDR1 SQVTM and CDR2 ANQGSEA.

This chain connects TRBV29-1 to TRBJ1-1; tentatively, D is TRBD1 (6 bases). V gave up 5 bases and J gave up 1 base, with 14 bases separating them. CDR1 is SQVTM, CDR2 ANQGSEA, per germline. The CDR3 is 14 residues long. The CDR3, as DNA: TGCAGCGTTACCCACCCGGACAGGAACACTGAAGCTTTCTTT. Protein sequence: CSVTHPDRNTEAFF.

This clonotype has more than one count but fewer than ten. The CDR3 sequence is CASSSGQGFYEQYF. In DNA form, the CDR3 reads TGTGCCAGCAGCTCGGGACAGGGGTTCTACGAGCAGTACTTC. V gene TRBV27 combines with J gene TRBJ2-7; 10 nucleotides agree with TRBD1. The ends lost 6 bases at V and 3 bases at J; junction bases unmatched: 5. The CDR3 spans 14 residues. Germline CDR1 reads MNHEY; CDR2 reads SMNVEV (reference sequence).

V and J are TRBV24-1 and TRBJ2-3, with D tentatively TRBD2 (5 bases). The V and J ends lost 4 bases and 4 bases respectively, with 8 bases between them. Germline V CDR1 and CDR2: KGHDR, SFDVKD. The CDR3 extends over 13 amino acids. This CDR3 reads CATSEAGADTQYF. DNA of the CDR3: TGTGCCACCAGTGAGGCGGGCGCAGATACGCAGTATTTT.

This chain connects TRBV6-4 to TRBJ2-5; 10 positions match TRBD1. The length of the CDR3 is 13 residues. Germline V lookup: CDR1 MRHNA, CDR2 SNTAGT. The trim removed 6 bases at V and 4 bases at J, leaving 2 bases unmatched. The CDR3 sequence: CASRRTGGETQYF. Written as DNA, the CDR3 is TGTGCCAGCAGAAGGACAGGGGGAGAGACCCAGTACTTC.

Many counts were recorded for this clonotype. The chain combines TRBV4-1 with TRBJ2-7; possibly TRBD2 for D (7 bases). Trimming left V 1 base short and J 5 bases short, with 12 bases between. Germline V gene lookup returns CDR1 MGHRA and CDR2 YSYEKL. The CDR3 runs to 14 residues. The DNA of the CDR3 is TGCGCCAGCAGCCAAGGGACTAGGGGGAACGAGCAGTACTTC. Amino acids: CASSQGTRGNEQYF.

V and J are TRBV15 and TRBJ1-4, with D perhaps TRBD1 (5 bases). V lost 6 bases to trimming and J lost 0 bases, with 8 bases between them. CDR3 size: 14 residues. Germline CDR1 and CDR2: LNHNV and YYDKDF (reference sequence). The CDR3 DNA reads TGTGCCACCAGGATACAGGCAACTAATGAAAAACTGTTTTTT. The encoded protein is CATRIQATNEKLFF.